The 3 T cell receptor beta chains in this list originate from one sample, sequenced in a study of shared clonotypes between healthy human individuals. Profiling relied on immunoSEQ multiplex PCR, and the TCRdb table lists in-frame clones only, not all of them. The repertoire has about 490,000 clones, around 78% of them found once; the top ten carry 10% to 15%. What was sequenced was PBMCs. The source of these receptors is a woman in her 40s in good health. Some clones in this sample may be carry-over from other donors' samples.

The chain links TRBV30 to TRBJ2-3; D tentatively fits TRBD1 or TRBD2 (6 bases each). Germline V gives CDR1 GTSNPN, CDR2 SVGIG (reference sequence). CDR3 length equals 12 residues. V was shortened by 4 bases and J by 6 bases, with 11 bases between the two germline ends. The CDR3 DNA reads as TGTGCCTGGATGGGGGGCGTCGATACGCAGTATTTT. This sequence encodes CAWMGGVDTQYF.

This rearrangement joins TRBV5-8 to TRBJ2-7, with TRBD1 matching 8 bases. Per germline, CDR1 SGHTS and CDR2 YDEGEE. The ends lost 4 bases at V and 3 bases at J; junction bases unmatched: 6. The CDR3 extends over 14 amino acids. The CDR3 loop is CASSRDRNDYEQYF. The CDR3 coding sequence is TGTGCCAGCAGCCGGGACAGGAATGACTACGAGCAGTACTTC. The full variable domain, with the rest looked up from reference TRBV5-8 and TRBJ2-7, is EAGVTQSPTHLIKTRGQQATLRCSPISGHTSVYWYQQALGLGLQFLLWYDEGEERNRGNFPPRFSGRQFPNYSSELNVNALELEDSALYLCASSRDRNDYEQYFGPGTRLTVT.

This clone was seen a handful of times. This sample also contains other DNA sequences that code for the same CDR3. The chain has TRBV30 and TRBJ1-2; D perhaps matches TRBD1 (6 bases). This CDR3 has 12 amino acids. Trimming left V 0 bases short and J 4 bases short, with 6 bases between. Looked up from germline, CDR1 is GTSNPN and CDR2 is SVGIG (reference sequence). Written as DNA, the CDR3 is TGTGCCTGGAGTGTAGGGGGCTATGGCTACACCTTC. Its translation: CAWSVGGYGYTF.